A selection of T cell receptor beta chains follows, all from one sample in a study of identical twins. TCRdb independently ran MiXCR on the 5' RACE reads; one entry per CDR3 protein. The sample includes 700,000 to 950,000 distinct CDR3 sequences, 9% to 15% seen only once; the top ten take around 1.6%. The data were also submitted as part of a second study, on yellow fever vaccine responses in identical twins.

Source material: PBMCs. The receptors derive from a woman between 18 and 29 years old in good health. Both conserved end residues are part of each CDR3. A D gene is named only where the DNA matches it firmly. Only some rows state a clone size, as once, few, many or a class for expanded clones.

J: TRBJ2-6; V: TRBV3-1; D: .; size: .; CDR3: CASSPGRLVAVLTF; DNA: TGTGCCAGCAGCCCGGGACGGCTAGTAGCCGTCCTGACTTTC
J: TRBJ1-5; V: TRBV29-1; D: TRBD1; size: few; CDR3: CSVEGQGGQPQHF; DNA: TGCAGCGTTGAGGGACAGGGTGGGCAGCCCCAGCATTTT
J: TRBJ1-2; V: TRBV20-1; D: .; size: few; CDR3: CSATNRQVAYGYTF; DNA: TGCAGTGCAACTAACCGACAGGTAGCCTATGGCTACACCTTC
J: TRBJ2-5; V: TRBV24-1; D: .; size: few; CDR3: CATSDGSPRETQYF; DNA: TGTGCCACCAGTGATGGGAGCCCTAGAGAGACCCAGTACTTC
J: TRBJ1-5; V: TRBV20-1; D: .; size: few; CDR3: CSARPREYQPQHF; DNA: TGCAGTGCTAGACCCAGGGAGTATCAGCCCCAGCATTTT
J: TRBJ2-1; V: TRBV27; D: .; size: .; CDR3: CASSLSGGGAEFF; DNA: TGTGCCAGCAGTTTATCCGGGGGCGGCGCGGAGTTCTTC
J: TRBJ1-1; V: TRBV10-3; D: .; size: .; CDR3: CAISEIAGKAEAFF; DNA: TGTGCCATCAGTGAAATTGCCGGTAAGGCTGAAGCTTTCTTT
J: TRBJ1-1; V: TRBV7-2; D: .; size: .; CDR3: CASSLEAGNPEAFF; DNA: TGTGCCAGCAGCTTAGAAGCAGGGAACCCTGAAGCTTTCTTT
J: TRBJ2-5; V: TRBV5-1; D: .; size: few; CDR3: CASSLGDTPQETQYF; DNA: TGCGCCAGCAGCTTGGGAGACACCCCTCAAGAGACCCAGTACTTC
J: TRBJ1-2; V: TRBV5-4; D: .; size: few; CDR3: CASSLGAGGGYGYTF; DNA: TGTGCCAGCAGCTTGGGAGCGGGAGGTGGTTACGGCTACACCTTC
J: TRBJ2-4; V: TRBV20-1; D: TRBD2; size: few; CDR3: CSAIAGGPAKNIQYF; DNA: TGCAGTGCTATAGCGGGGGGGCCGGCCAAAAACATTCAGTACTTC
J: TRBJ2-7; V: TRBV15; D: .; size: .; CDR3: CATSRDQGPGGFTYEQYF; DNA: TGTGCCACCAGCAGAGATCAGGGTCCCGGAGGGTTTACTTACGAGCAGTACTTC
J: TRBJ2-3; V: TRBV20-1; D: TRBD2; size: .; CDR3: CSARLAGSSTDTQYF; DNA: TGCAGTGCGCGACTAGCGGGATCTAGCACAGATACGCAGTATTTT
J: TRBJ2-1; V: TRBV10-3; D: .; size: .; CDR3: CAISAGIDEQFF; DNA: TGTGCCATCAGTGCGGGTATCGATGAGCAGTTCTTC
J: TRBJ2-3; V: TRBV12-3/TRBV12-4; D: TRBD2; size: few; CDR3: CASSLTSGSGRDTQYF; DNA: TGTGCCAGCAGTTTGACTAGCGGGAGTGGAAGAGATACGCAGTATTTT
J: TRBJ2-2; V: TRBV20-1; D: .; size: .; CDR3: CSARVGLANTGELFF; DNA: TGCAGTGCTAGAGTCGGACTCGCGAACACCGGGGAGCTGTTTTTT
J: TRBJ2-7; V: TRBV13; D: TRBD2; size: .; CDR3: CASSFAHASGRAGEQYF; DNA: TGTGCCAGCAGCTTCGCGCATGCTAGCGGGAGGGCCGGGGAGCAGTACTTC
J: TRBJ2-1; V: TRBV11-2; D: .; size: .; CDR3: CASSPWRVTNYNEQFF; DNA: TGTGCCAGCAGCCCATGGAGGGTAACGAACTACAATGAGCAGTTCTTC
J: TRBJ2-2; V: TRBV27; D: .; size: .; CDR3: CASSLYLMSTSPGELFF; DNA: TGTGCCAGCAGTTTATATTTGATGTCGACTTCTCCCGGGGAGCTGTTTTTT
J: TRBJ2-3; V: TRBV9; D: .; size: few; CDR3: CASSVAQAYPTDTQYF; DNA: TGTGCCAGCAGCGTAGCCCAGGCTTATCCCACAGATACGCAGTATTTT
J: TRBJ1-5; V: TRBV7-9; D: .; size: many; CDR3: CASSPGYSNQPQHF; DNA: TGTGCCAGCAGCCCCGGTTATAGCAATCAGCCCCAGCATTTT
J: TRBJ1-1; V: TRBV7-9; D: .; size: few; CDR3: CASSLSATEAFF; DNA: TGTGCCAGCAGCTTGTCGGCCACTGAAGCTTTCTTT
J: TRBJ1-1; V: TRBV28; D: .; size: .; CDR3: CASLIRGINRAFF; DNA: TGTGCCAGCCTTATTAGGGGGATCAATCGAGCTTTCTTT
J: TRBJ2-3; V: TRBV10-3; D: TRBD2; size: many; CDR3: CAISDPPGGLDTQYF; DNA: TGTGCCATCAGTGATCCCCCGGGGGGGCTAGATACGCAGTATTTT
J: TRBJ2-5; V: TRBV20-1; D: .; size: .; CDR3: CSASSGLAFGETQYF; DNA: TGCAGTGCTAGTAGTGGTCTAGCGTTTGGAGAGACCCAGTACTTC
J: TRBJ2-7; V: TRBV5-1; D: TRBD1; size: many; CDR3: CASSFAGGDEQYF; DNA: TGCGCCAGCAGCTTTGCAGGGGGCGACGAGCAGTACTTC
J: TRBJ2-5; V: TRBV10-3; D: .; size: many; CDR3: CAISEASGHRDQYF; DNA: TGTGCCATCAGTGAGGCCTCGGGACATCGGGACCAGTACTTC
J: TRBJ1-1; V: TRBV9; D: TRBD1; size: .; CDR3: CASSGQGAVNTEAFF; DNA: TGTGCCAGCAGCGGGCAGGGGGCGGTGAACACTGAAGCTTTCTTT
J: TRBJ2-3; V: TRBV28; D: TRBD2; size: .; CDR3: CASSPLAGGLRTDTQYF; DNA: TGTGCCAGCAGTCCCTTAGCGGGAGGCCTTAGGACAGATACGCAGTATTTT
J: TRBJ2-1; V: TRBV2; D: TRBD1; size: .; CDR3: CASSEQGARGGEQFF; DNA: TGTGCCAGCAGTGAACAGGGGGCGCGAGGCGGTGAGCAGTTCTTC
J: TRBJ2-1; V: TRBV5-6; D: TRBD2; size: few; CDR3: CASSLANPGLAGRGYNEQFF; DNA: TGTGCCAGCAGCTTGGCTAATCCGGGACTAGCGGGAAGAGGGTACAATGAGCAGTTCTTC
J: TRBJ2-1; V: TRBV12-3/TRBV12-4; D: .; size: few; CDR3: CASNILGTGEQFF; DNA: TGTGCCAGCAATATACTAGGAACAGGTGAGCAGTTCTTC
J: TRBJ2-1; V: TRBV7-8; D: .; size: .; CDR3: CASSLEQTSFNEQFF; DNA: TGTGCCAGCAGCTTAGAACAGACCTCTTTCAATGAGCAGTTCTTC
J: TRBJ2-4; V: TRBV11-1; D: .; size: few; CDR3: CASSLSNKNIQYF; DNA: TGTGCCAGCAGCCTAAGTAACAAAAACATTCAGTACTTC
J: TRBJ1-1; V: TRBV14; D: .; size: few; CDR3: CASSQDGRVVATEAFF; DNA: TGTGCCAGCAGCCAAGATGGGAGGGTGGTGGCCACTGAAGCTTTCTTT
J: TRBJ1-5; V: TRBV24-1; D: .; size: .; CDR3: CATSGVDYNQPQHF; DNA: TGTGCCACCAGTGGGGTAGACTACAATCAGCCCCAGCATTTT
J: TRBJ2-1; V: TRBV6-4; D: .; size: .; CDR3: CASSSTVRSKQFF; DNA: TGTGCCAGCAGTTCCACCGTGAGGAGTAAGCAGTTCTTC
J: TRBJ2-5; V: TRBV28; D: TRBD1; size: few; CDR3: CASSRDRVQETQYF; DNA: TGTGCCAGCAGTCGAGACAGGGTCCAAGAGACCCAGTACTTC
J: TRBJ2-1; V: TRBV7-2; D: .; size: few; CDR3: CASSPPPNNEQFF; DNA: TGTGCCAGCAGTCCTCCCCCGAACAATGAGCAGTTCTTC
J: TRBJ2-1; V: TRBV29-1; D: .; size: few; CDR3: CSVRRGNEQFF; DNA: TGCAGCGTGAGACGGGGGAATGAGCAGTTCTTC
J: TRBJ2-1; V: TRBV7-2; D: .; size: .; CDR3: CASSFLRIYNEQFF; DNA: TGTGCCAGCAGCTTTTTGCGGATCTACAATGAGCAGTTCTTC
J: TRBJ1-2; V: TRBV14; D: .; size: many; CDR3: CASRLGGGFGYTF; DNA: TGTGCCAGCAGACTAGGTGGGGGCTTTGGCTACACCTTC
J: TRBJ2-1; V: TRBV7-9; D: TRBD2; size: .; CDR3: CASSFTGGPEFF; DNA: TGTGCCAGCAGCTTTACGGGAGGGCCGGAGTTCTTC
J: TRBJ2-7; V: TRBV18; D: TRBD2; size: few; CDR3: CASSSGLAGGREQYF; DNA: TGTGCCAGCTCATCGGGACTAGCGGGAGGTCGCGAGCAGTACTTC
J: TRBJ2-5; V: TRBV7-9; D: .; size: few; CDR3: CASSLEGIWETQYF; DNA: TGTGCCAGCAGCTTAGAGGGGATTTGGGAGACCCAGTACTTC
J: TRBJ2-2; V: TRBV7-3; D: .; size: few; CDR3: CASSQISGELFF; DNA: TGTGCCAGCAGTCAGATATCGGGGGAGCTGTTTTTT
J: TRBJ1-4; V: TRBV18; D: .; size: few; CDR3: CASSPLGMPNEKLFF; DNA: TGTGCCAGCTCACCGTTGGGGATGCCTAATGAAAAACTGTTTTTT
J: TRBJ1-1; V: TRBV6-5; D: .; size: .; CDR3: CASSYSLDTEAFF; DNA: TGTGCCAGCAGTTACTCGCTGGACACTGAAGCTTTCTTT
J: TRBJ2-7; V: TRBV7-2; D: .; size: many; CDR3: CASSSAFRPGSYEQYF; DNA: TGTGCCAGCAGCTCTGCTTTCCGACCGGGCTCCTACGAGCAGTACTTC
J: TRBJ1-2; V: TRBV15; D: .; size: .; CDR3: CATSGLDTGDYGYTF; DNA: TGTGCCACCAGCGGCCTGGACACGGGCGACTATGGCTACACCTTC
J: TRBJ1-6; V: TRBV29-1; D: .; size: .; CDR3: CSVGDASNSPLHF; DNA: TGCAGCGTTGGGGACGCCTCAAATTCACCCCTCCACTTT
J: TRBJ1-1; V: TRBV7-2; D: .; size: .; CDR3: CASSPKIPPHEAFF; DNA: TGTGCCAGCAGCCCCAAGATCCCGCCGCATGAAGCTTTCTTT
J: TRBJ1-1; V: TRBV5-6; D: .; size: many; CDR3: CASSLEYTEAFF; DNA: TGTGCCAGCAGCTTGGAGTACACTGAAGCTTTCTTT
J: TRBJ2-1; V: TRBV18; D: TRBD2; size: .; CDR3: CASSPGLAPRDEQFF; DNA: TGTGCCAGCTCACCTGGACTAGCGCCACGGGATGAGCAGTTCTTC